The 26 T cell receptor beta chains in this list originate from one sample, sequenced in a study of naive and memory T cell subsets. The beta constant-region primer was an equimolar mix of two oligonucleotides covering TRBC1 and TRBC2. Four rounds of PCR amplified the ligated cDNA using nested alpha and beta constant-region primers plus SP2. A single record per CDR3 protein comes from TCRdb applying MiXCR to the UMI-ligation and nested PCR reads. The sample has around 160,000 distinct CDR3 sequences; roughly 23% are singletons. Their target antigens are unknown. Findings and caveats of the study: Possibly reflecting memory cells re-expressing CD45RA, a few larger clonotypes occurred in naive repertoires, especially CD8.

The sample was naive CD4+ T cells from blood. Every receptor here comes from a human donor in good health.

In its sample, this clonotype was seen a few times. The rearrangement joins TRBV28 to TRBJ2-1; tentatively, D is TRBD1 (5 bases). The CDR3 runs 16 residues. The germline CDR1 and CDR2 sequences are MDHEN and SYDVKM. Trimming shortened V by 6 bases and J by 1 base, and 16 bases separated the two germline ends. The CDR3 nucleotides read TGTGCCAGCAGATCACCAGGGTTCGCGTCCTACAATGAGCAGTTCTTC. Protein product: CASRSPGFASYNEQFF.

This chain connects TRBV20-1 to TRBJ1-5, with D possibly TRBD1 on 5 matching bases. V was trimmed by 8 bases and J by 4 bases, leaving 30 bases between them. Per germline, CDR1 DFQATT and CDR2 SNEGSKA (reference sequence). The CDR3 length is 18 residues. CDR3 DNA: TGCAGTTTCCGTGAGGGGAACACCCCAGCGTTTGGGAATCAGCCCCAGCATTTT. Translated: CSFREGNTPAFGNQPQHF.

This clonotype was found a few times. The chain has TRBV10-1 and TRBJ2-7, with D perhaps TRBD2 (6 bases). Germline assignment: CDR1 WNHNN and CDR2 SYGVQD (reference sequence). The V end lost 2 bases, the J end lost 8 bases, and 16 bases lay between the germline ends. The CDR3 sequence is 14 residues long. CDR3 sequence reads: CASSERLALTKQYF. The DNA for the CDR3 is TGCGCCAGCAGTGAGAGGCTAGCGTTAACGAAGCAGTACTTC.

As to this clonotype: A much larger clone sits a single nucleotide away, making a read error possible. J is TRBJ2-7 and V is TRBV29-1; D may be TRBD1 (5 bases). The CDR3 contains 12 residues. Trimming stripped 7 bases from V and 2 bases from J, with 12 bases between. CDR1 and CDR2 (germline): SQVTM, ANQGSEA. The CDR3 DNA reads as TGCAGCGGGGGCTGGAACGCCTACGAGCAGTACTTC. Its translation: CSGGWNAYEQYF.

This clonotype showed up just a few times. The chain uses TRBV28 and TRBJ2-7; D remains ambiguous. The CDR3 extends over 12 amino acids. Deletions cut 3 bases from V and 5 bases from J, with 8 bases between. Germline CDR1 and CDR2: MDHEN and SYDVKM. For the CDR3, the DNA is TGTGCCAGCAGTTTTTTGGCGAACGAGCAGTACTTC. This codes for CASSFLANEQYF.

The V gene is TRBV2, the J gene TRBJ2-1, with 8 bases matching TRBD2. The CDR3 runs to 14 residues. Trimming at V came to 4 bases and at J to 15 bases, leaving 14 bases not matched to a gene. From germline, CDR1 is SNHLY and CDR2 FYNNEI. In nucleotides, the CDR3 is TGTGCCAGCAGTGGAGTCCGGGCGGGAGGCCCTCGGTTCTTC. Its translation is CASSGVRAGGPRFF. Combining the CDR3 with reference TRBV2 and TRBJ2-1 gives the whole variable domain EPEVTQTPSHQVTQMGQEVILRCVPISNHLYFYWYRQILGQKVEFLVSFYNNEISEKSEIFDDQFSVERPDGSNFTLKIRSTKLEDSAMYFCASSGVRAGGPRFFGPGTRLTVL.

The V call is TRBV7-9, the J call TRBJ2-3; 7 positions match TRBD1. V was clipped by 1 base and J by 1 base; unmatched bases: 2. Germline-derived CDR1 and CDR2 are SEHNR and FQNEAQ (reference sequence). This CDR3 has 15 amino acids. The CDR3 DNA follows: TGTGCCAGCAGCTTAGTGGGACAGCGCACAGATACGCAGTATTTT. It encodes CASSLVGQRTDTQYF. Filled out from reference TRBV7-9 and TRBJ2-3, the complete variable domain reads DTGVSQNPRHKITKRGQNVTFRCDPISEHNRLYWYRQTLGQGPEFLTYFQNEAQLEKSRLLSDRFSAERPKGSFSTLEIQRTEQGDSAMYLCASSLVGQRTDTQYFGPGTRLTVL.

The J gene is TRBJ1-1, the V gene TRBV5-5; tentatively, D is TRBD1 (5 bases). The CDR3 is 15 amino acids. Germline V gene lookup returns CDR1 SGHKS and CDR2 YYEKEE (reference sequence). Between the trimmed V and J ends, which lost 0 bases and 1 base, there was a span of 10 bases. This CDR3 is CASSLDGGANTEAFF. As DNA, the CDR3 is TGTGCCAGCAGCTTGGACGGTGGGGCGAACACTGAAGCTTTCTTT.

The chain links TRBV10-1 to TRBJ2-2; TRBD2 agrees at 11 bases. Germline values: CDR1 WNHNN, CDR2 SYGVQD (reference sequence). The CDR3 has 17 amino acids. The junction had 6 bases not matched to a gene; V was cut back by 0 bases and J by 6 bases. CDR3 DNA: TGCGCCAGCAGTGAGTCAACTAGCGGGAGACGGGCCGGGGAGCTGTTTTTT. This codes for CASSESTSGRRAGELFF.

This clonotype was detected only once. The chain's CDR3 is CASSQDGGKADTQYF. CDR3 DNA sequence: TGCGCCAGCAGCCAAGATGGAGGGAAGGCAGATACGCAGTATTTT. The chain joins TRBV4-3 to TRBJ2-3, with a possible D match to TRBD2 (6 bases). Between the trimmed V and J ends, which lost 0 bases and 4 bases, there was a span of 11 bases. The germline CDR1 and CDR2 sequences are LGHNA and YSLEER. The CDR3 has 15 amino acids.

This clonotype was seen only a few times. V and J are TRBV11-2 and TRBJ2-4; a weak D match, TRBD1 (6 bases). The V gene's germline CDR1 is SGHAT and CDR2 FQNNGV. Trimming stripped 5 bases from V and 0 bases from J, with 11 bases between. This CDR3 has 15 amino acids. The CDR3 sequence is CASSRTVSAKNIQYF. CDR3 DNA sequence: TGTGCCAGCAGCAGGACAGTATCAGCCAAAAACATTCAGTACTTC.

J is TRBJ2-1 and V is TRBV7-9, with 7 positions matching TRBD1. Germline trimming cut 5 bases from V and 4 bases from J; bases unmatched to any gene: 5. Germline V gene lookup returns CDR1 SEHNR and CDR2 FQNEAQ (reference sequence). The CDR3 runs 14 residues. The CDR3 nucleotides read TGTGCCAGCAGCAAAGGGGACAGTTACAATGAGCAGTTCTTC. It translates to CASSKGDSYNEQFF.

The genes are TRBV29-1 and TRBJ1-5; D is unclear. The CDR3 sequence is 14 residues long. Germline V gene data show CDR1 as SQVTM and CDR2 as ANQGSEA. Trimming stripped 4 bases from V and 0 bases from J, with 10 bases between. DNA for the CDR3: TGCAGCGTTGTGTCCGGGAATAGCAATCAGCCCCAGCATTTT. Encoded protein: CSVVSGNSNQPQHF. The variable domain in full, with the rest retrieved from reference TRBV29-1 and TRBJ1-5, is SAVISQKPSRDICQRGTSLTIQCQVDSQVTMMFWYRQQPGQSLTLIATANQGSEATYESGFVIDKFPISRPNLTFSTLTVSNMSPEDSSIYLCSVVSGNSNQPQHFGDGTRLSIL.

The chain has TRBV24-1 and TRBJ1-5; D gene uncertain. V was shortened by 1 base and J by 1 base, with 4 bases between the two germline ends. The CDR3 has 14 amino acids. Germline values: CDR1 KGHDR, CDR2 SFDVKD. For the CDR3, the DNA is TGTGCCACCAGTGATTTCGGGAGCAATCAGCCCCAGCATTTT. Translated, it gives CATSDFGSNQPQHF.

The J gene is TRBJ2-3, the V gene TRBV12-3 or TRBV12-4; D unclear. Trimming cost V 5 bases and J 10 bases, with 10 bases left between them. The CDR3 has 11 amino acids. In DNA, the CDR3 is TGTGCCAGCAGTCCTGCCGTGCCGCAGTATTTT. Amino acid sequence: CASSPAVPQYF.

This chain connects TRBV28 to TRBJ2-4; 7 nucleotides align to TRBD2. CDR1 is MDHEN, CDR2 SYDVKM, per germline. The CDR3 contains 14 residues. J gave up 1 base and V 8 bases, and 5 bases lay outside the gene matches. The CDR3 region is CASRGGWAKNIQYF. CDR3 DNA: TGTGCCAGCCGCGGGGGATGGGCCAAAAACATTCAGTACTTC.

There are many counts of this clonotype. This rearrangement joins TRBV6-5 to TRBJ2-2, with D perhaps TRBD2 (5 bases). V lost 2 bases and J 6 bases, leaving 16 bases between the germline ends. There are 16 residues in the CDR3. Germline CDR1 and CDR2: MNHEY and SVGAGI. The CDR3 bases are TGTGCCAGCAGTTACACTAGTATAGGTTTGGCCGGGGAGCTGTTTTTT. Translation: CASSYTSIGLAGELFF.

This clonotype turned up a few times. The rearrangement uses TRBV20-1 and TRBJ2-3; 11 bases align to TRBD2. The germline V gene has CDR1 DFQATT and CDR2 SNEGSKA (reference sequence). The V gene end was trimmed by 0 bases and the J gene end by 5 bases; junction bases not matched to a gene: 10. The CDR3 is 17 residues long. The CDR3 bases are TGCAGTGCTAGAGATCCCTTTAGCGGGAGGGCCCAAGATACGCAGTATTTT. Residues: CSARDPFSGRAQDTQYF.

This chain joins TRBV5-1 and TRBJ2-7; D is undetermined. Germline CDR1 SGHRS, CDR2 YFSETQ. V lost 0 bases and J 5 bases, leaving 9 bases between the germline ends. This CDR3 has 13 residues. Written as DNA, the CDR3 is TGCGCCAGCAGCTTGGGGGCCTTCGACGAGCAGTACTTC. Its protein is CASSLGAFDEQYF.

This clonotype was detected ten times or more. This rearrangement joins TRBV28 to TRBJ2-1, with 8 nucleotides matching TRBD2. The CDR3 has 15 amino acids. Germline-derived CDR1 and CDR2 are MDHEN and SYDVKM. With V trimmed by 3 bases and J by 7 bases, 8 bases remained unmatched. The DNA of the CDR3 is TGTGCCAGCAGTTTCTACGGGAGGGCCTTAAATGAGCAGTTCTTC. Protein sequence: CASSFYGRALNEQFF.

This clonotype was counted only a few times. The genes are TRBV7-6 and TRBJ2-5, with D unresolved. V was clipped by 1 base and J by 6 bases, with 24 bases between them. Germline CDR1 is SGHVS and CDR2 is FNYEAQ. The CDR3 is 18 residues long. The CDR3 DNA sequence: TGTGCCAGCAGCTTAGTATCGCCATACCGAGACGGAGCGAAGACCCAGTACTTC. Its translation is CASSLVSPYRDGAKTQYF. Full variable domain (remainder filled in from reference TRBV7-6 and TRBJ2-5): GAGVSQSPRYKVTKRGQDVALRCDPISGHVSLYWYRQALGQGPEFLTYFNYEAQQDKSGLPNDRFSAERPEGSISTLTIQRTEQRDSAMYRCASSLVSPYRDGAKTQYFGPGTRLLVL.

The genes are TRBV7-8 and TRBJ2-3, with 11 bases aligning to TRBD2. The CDR3 has 16 residues. The junction had 10 bases not matched to a gene; V was cut back by 7 bases and J by 4 bases. The germline gives CDR1 SGHVS, CDR2 FQNEAQ. The CDR3 loop is CASNLALAGAPDTQYF. The CDR3 coding sequence is TGTGCCAGCAACCTCGCACTAGCGGGAGCTCCAGATACGCAGTATTTT.

This clonotype was seen more than once but under ten times. This chain connects TRBV18 to TRBJ1-1; 8 positions match TRBD1. The trim removed 2 bases at V and 2 bases at J, leaving 7 bases unmatched. The CDR3 consists of 16 residues. Germline CDR1 and CDR2: KGHSH and LQKENI. For the CDR3, the DNA is TGTGCCAGCTCACCAGCCGGGACAGGAACTAACACTGAAGCTTTCTTT. Protein: CASSPAGTGTNTEAFF.

This chain joins TRBV18 and TRBJ2-1; D not resolved. Trimming removed 3 bases from V and 0 bases from J, with 6 bases in between. Germline values: CDR1 KGHSH, CDR2 LQKENI. This CDR3 is 14 amino acids long. Here the CDR3 DNA reads TGTGCCAGCTCACCCGACCTCTCCTACAATGAGCAGTTCTTC. It specifies CASSPDLSYNEQFF.

This clonotype appeared a few times. V is TRBV29-1 and J is TRBJ1-2; 8 bases are a match to TRBD1. The CDR3 contains 14 residues. Unmatched junction bases numbered 6, after V lost 6 bases and J lost 0 bases. Germline lookup yields CDR1 SQVTM and CDR2 ANQGSEA. CDR3 DNA: TGCAGCGTAGACAGGGGACAGGCTAACTATGGCTACACCTTC. Encoded protein: CSVDRGQANYGYTF.

This clonotype was observed a few times. The gene calls are TRBV6-2 or TRBV6-3 and TRBJ1-1; tentatively, D is TRBD1 (6 bases). Germline CDR1 and CDR2: MNHEY and SVGEGT. With 5 bases removed from V and 0 bases from J, the gap between germline ends came to 16 bases. There are 16 residues in the CDR3. CDR3 in DNA: TGTGCCAGCAGTCCATCCCGTTGGGGGCTGAACACTGAAGCTTTCTTT. It encodes CASSPSRWGLNTEAFF.